This entry lists 22 T cell receptor beta chains sequenced from one sample in a study of blood T cell repertoires in COVID-19. Produced via immunoSEQ multiplex PCR; TCRdb's table is partial and in-frame only. Of 270,000 or so clones in the sample, roughly 86% were seen once. Sequencing was done on a sample of peripheral blood. The receptor set was obtained from a woman in her 30s with COVID-19, enrolled during active disease.

The chain carries TRBV4-2 and TRBJ2-3, with a weak D call TRBD2 (6 bases). The CDR3 has 13 residues. Trimming shortened V by 1 base and J by 11 bases, and 13 bases separated the two germline ends. Germline V CDR1 and CDR2: LGHNA, YNFKEQ. CDR3 amino acids: CASSQGGSGLQYF. CDR3 bases: TGTGCCAGCAGCCAAGGAGGAAGCGGGCTGCAGTATTTT.

Here the CDR3 DNA reads TGTGCCTGTCATACCCCGGGACAGGGGAACTATGGCTACACCTTC. The encoded protein is CACHTPGQGNYGYTF. The rearrangement links TRBV30 to TRBJ1-2; 10 nucleotides match TRBD1. Germline CDR1 and CDR2: GTSNPN and SVGIG (reference sequence). Trimming cost V 6 bases and J 2 bases; bases outside gene matches: 9. The CDR3 consists of 15 residues.

The sample holds a few counts of this clone. This chain links TRBV11-2 with TRBJ2-7, with no clear D. The CDR3 has 12 residues. CDR1 SGHAT and CDR2 FQNNGV come from the germline V gene. Trimming stripped 4 bases from V and 1 base from J, with 5 bases between. The CDR3 bases are TGTGCCAGCAGCTCGTTATCCTACGAGCAGTACTTC. This codes for CASSSLSYEQYF.

The chain's CDR3 is CASRTSRTRVSYEQYF. The CDR3 coding sequence is TGTGCCAGCAGGACGAGTCGGACCAGGGTCTCCTACGAGCAGTACTTC. This rearrangement joins TRBV2 to TRBJ2-7; D is perhaps TRBD1 (5 bases). Trimming removed 6 bases from V and 0 bases from J, with 18 bases in between. The CDR3 extends over 16 amino acids. From germline, CDR1 is SNHLY and CDR2 FYNNEI.

As concerns this clone: The same CDR3 is also encoded by other DNA sequences in this sample. The chain is built from TRBV6-5 and TRBJ1-4; D might be TRBD1 (5 bases). The CDR3 loop spans 13 amino acids. Trimming removed 3 bases at V and 7 bases at J, with 9 bases between. Germline CDR1 MNHEY, CDR2 SVGAGI. This CDR3 is CASSYGGGEKLFF. CDR3 nucleotides: TGTGCCAGCAGTTATGGGGGAGGTGAAAAACTGTTTTTT.

V usage is TRBV27 and J usage is TRBJ2-3; D is perhaps TRBD2 (6 bases). V was cut by 3 bases and J by 1 base, with 8 bases left in between. Germline CDR1 reads MNHEY; CDR2 reads SMNVEV (reference sequence). The CDR3 length is 14 residues. The CDR3 region has the DNA TGTGCCAGCAGTTTCTCGGGGGGCACAGATACGCAGTATTTT. This encodes CASSFSGGTDTQYF.

The chain uses TRBV27 and TRBJ2-3; 7 nucleotides match TRBD1. The germline V gene encodes CDR1 MNHEY and CDR2 SMNVEV (reference sequence). The CDR3 runs 14 residues. V lost 5 bases and J lost 7; bases outside the gene matches: 9. CDR3 in amino acids: CASSPDRAQYTQYF. The CDR3 DNA is TGTGCCAGCAGTCCCGACAGGGCCCAGTATACGCAGTATTTT.

Written as DNA, the CDR3 is TGTGCCAGTAGTATAGGGATAGCGGGGGGCTTCTACAATGAGCAGTTCTTC. Its translation: CASSIGIAGGFYNEQFF. The V call is TRBV19, the J call TRBJ2-1; 10 bases agree with TRBD2. The V gene end was trimmed by 1 base and the J gene end by 3 bases; junction bases not matched to a gene: 6. Germline V gene data show CDR1 as LNHDA and CDR2 as SQIVND (reference sequence). This CDR3 has 17 amino acids.

This rearrangement joins TRBV18 to TRBJ2-5; D is possibly TRBD1 (6 bases). The V end was cut by 6 bases, the J end by 5 bases, with 16 bases between. The germline gives CDR1 KGHSH, CDR2 LQKENI. This CDR3 has 14 residues. The CDR3 region is CASSRQGSGETQYF. The CDR3 DNA sequence: TGTGCCAGCTCCAGGCAGGGGTCGGGGGAGACCCAGTACTTC.

The genes are TRBV7-8 and TRBJ2-7; TRBD2 might be the D (5 bases). The CDR3 is 15 amino acids. The V and J ends lost 4 bases and 9 bases respectively, with 22 bases between them. In germline, CDR1 is SGHVS, CDR2 FQNEAQ. Written as DNA, the CDR3 is TGTGCCAGCAGCTACCCTAGCCGAACTGGAGGCAGGCAGTACTTC. Its protein product is CASSYPSRTGGRQYF.

The chain employs TRBV28 and TRBJ1-2; D not resolved. Germline values: CDR1 MDHEN, CDR2 SYDVKM. The germline V and J ends were trimmed by 2 bases and 5 bases, with 6 bases remaining between them. The length of the CDR3 is 12 residues. This chain's CDR3 is CASSLRRYGYTF. The CDR3 bases are TGTGCCAGCAGTTTACGGAGATATGGCTACACCTTC.

V gene TRBV5-1 combines with J gene TRBJ2-3; 10 bases are a match to TRBD1. Germline-derived CDR1 and CDR2 are SGHRS and YFSETQ. This CDR3 spans 18 amino acids. Trimming cost V 4 bases and J 4 bases; bases outside gene matches: 15. CDR3 nucleotides: TGCGCCAGCAGCGAATCGGATGGGACAGGGGACGGCCCAGATACGCAGTATTTT. This encodes CASSESDGTGDGPDTQYF.

V and J are TRBV5-5 and TRBJ2-7; weak D call: TRBD1 (6 bases). Trimming took 2 bases from V and 2 from J, leaving 11 bases between them. The CDR3 covers 14 residues. Germline lookup yields CDR1 SGHKS and CDR2 YYEKEE (reference sequence). The CDR3 bases are TGTGCCAGCAGCTTTTACAGGGACGCCTACGAGCAGTACTTC. It codes for CASSFYRDAYEQYF.

This chain joins TRBV9 and TRBJ1-6; D may be TRBD1 (6 bases). This CDR3 is 15 amino acids long. Per germline, CDR1 SGDLS and CDR2 YYNGEE. The V gene lost 3 bases and the J gene lost 7 bases, with 14 bases spanning the gap. CDR3 in amino acids: CASSGGGMRNSPLHF. The CDR3 bases are TGTGCCAGCAGCGGTGGGGGCATGAGGAATTCACCCCTCCACTTT.

J is TRBJ2-6 and V is TRBV21-1; TRBD1, the D gene given by the table, was not confirmed from the DNA. TRBV21-1 is labeled a pseudogene. The length of the CDR3 is 14 residues. CDR3 amino acids: CARGQGTGANVLTF. Here the CDR3 DNA reads TGTGCCAGAGGACAGGGGACTGGGGCCAACGTCCTGACTTTC.

The rearrangement uses TRBV6-4 and TRBJ2-3; the match to TRBD2 covers 13 bases. Germline lookup yields CDR1 MRHNA and CDR2 SNTAGT. The CDR3 sequence is 16 residues long. J was trimmed by 2 bases and V by 2 bases; bases with no gene match: 1. The CDR3 here is CASSDTSGGATDTQYF. CDR3 DNA: TGTGCCAGCAGTGACACTAGCGGGGGGGCCACAGATACGCAGTATTTT.

The rearrangement links TRBV4-2 to TRBJ1-2; TRBD1 matches at 7 bases. Trimming cost V 3 bases and J 0 bases; bases outside gene matches: 7. Germline-derived CDR1 and CDR2 are LGHNA and YNFKEQ. The CDR3 is made up of 16 amino acids. The CDR3, as DNA: TGTGCCAGCAGCCAGGCACAGGGGACAACTAACTATGGCTACACCTTC. Its translation is CASSQAQGTTNYGYTF.

The chain uses TRBV6-5 and TRBJ1-2, with a weak D call TRBD1 (5 bases). The germline gives CDR1 MNHEY, CDR2 SVGAGI. The CDR3 runs 13 residues. The V and J ends lost 8 bases and 1 base respectively, with 11 bases between them. Here the CDR3 DNA reads TGTGCCAGCTTCTCCAGGGTTAACTATGGCTACACCTTC. It translates to CASFSRVNYGYTF.

The V gene is TRBV6-5, the J gene TRBJ1-2; the match to TRBD1 covers 9 bases. Germline lookup yields CDR1 MNHEY and CDR2 SVGAGI. The CDR3 length is 13 residues. V trimming: 6 bases; J trimming: 6 bases; junction bases outside the gene matches: 5. The DNA for the CDR3 is TGTGCCAGCAGGGACAGGGGAACGAATGGCTACACCTTC. Its protein product is CASRDRGTNGYTF.

J is TRBJ2-7 and V is TRBV28; 7 bases are shared with TRBD1. After removal of 7 bases from V and 0 bases from J, the junction contained 6 bases not matched to a gene. CDR1 MDHEN and CDR2 SYDVKM come from the germline V gene. This CDR3 region has 14 residues. The CDR3 reads CASTTEGASYEQYF. As DNA, the CDR3 is TGTGCCAGCACGACCGAGGGGGCCTCCTACGAGCAGTACTTC. Drawing the rest from reference TRBV28 and TRBJ2-7, the complete variable domain is DVKVTQSSRYLVKRTGEKVFLECVQDMDHENMFWYRQDPGLGLRLIYFSYDVKMKEKGDIPEGYSVSREKKERFSLILESASTNQTSMYLCASTTEGASYEQYFGPGTRLTVT.

The chain carries TRBV7-8 and TRBJ1-6, with D maybe TRBD1 (5 bases). Looked up from germline, CDR1 is SGHVS and CDR2 is FQNEAQ. This CDR3 contains 15 residues. Deletions cut 1 base from V and 9 bases from J, with 13 bases between. The CDR3 here is CASSLVAGKSSPLHF. The CDR3 DNA is TGTGCCAGCAGCTTAGTGGCAGGGAAGTCTTCACCCCTCCACTTT.

The V call is TRBV4-2, the J call TRBJ2-7, with TRBD1 matching over 10 bases. Germline V gives CDR1 LGHNA, CDR2 YNFKEQ. Trimming at V came to 4 bases and at J to 4 bases, leaving 7 bases not matched to a gene. The CDR3 has 15 residues. The CDR3 coding sequence is TGTGCCAGCAGCCCGGACAGGGGGGGATTGTACGAGCAGTACTTC. Its translation: CASSPDRGGLYEQYF.